What follows is one TCR beta chain and its context. Patients from Seattle were sampled longitudinally, starting during active infection. J was trimmed by 7 bases and V by 0 bases; bases with no gene match: 10. Germline V gene sequence: CDR1 SGHTS, CDR2 YDEGEE. The CDR3 runs to 17 residues. Original processing notes: Amplification from reference gene primers served as the basis for estimated nucleated cell counts. TCRdb's copy holds only in-frame clones and misses some; the assay was immunoSEQ multiplex PCR. D and trimming were read from the DNA, whereas the V and J calls and clone size are those reported in that table. The sample includes 250,000 to 350,000 clones, roughly 92% of them seen just once. The sample is drawn from a study of blood T cell repertoires in COVID-19. Study details: Whether acute or convalescent, the COVID-19 samples came from the United States, Italy and Spain. T cells, B-cell-depleted T cells, or PBMCs supplied cDNA or gDNA.

The clonotype originates from a woman under 40 with COVID-19, enrolled during active disease. J is TRBJ2-1 and V is TRBV5-8; TRBD2 aligns across 10 bases. Sequences were obtained from peripheral blood. The CDR3 DNA follows: TGTGCCAGCAGCTTGGTGTCTAGCGGGAGAAGGGGTAATGAGCAGTTCTTC. Its protein product is CASSLVSSGRRGNEQFF.